The entry below describes one T cell receptor beta chain. Germline V gives CDR1 SGHVS, CDR2 FQNEAQ. J lost 4 bases, V lost 1 base, and 8 bases had no gene match. The CDR3 consists of 16 residues. These data belong to a study of blood T cell repertoires in COVID-19. Assay used: immunoSEQ multiplex PCR; TCRdb lists only in-frame clones, some missing. The sample consists of some 140,000 clones, 79% of them appearing once. The sequence was obtained from a man aged 55-75 years with acute or convalescent COVID-19. What was sequenced was peripheral blood. The gene calls are TRBV7-8 and TRBJ2-7; 9 bases are shared with TRBD1. CDR3 region: CASSLVTGTGTYEQYF. As DNA, the CDR3 is TGTGCCAGCAGCTTAGTGACCGGGACAGGGACATACGAGCAGTACTTC.